One and the same sample provided the 2 T cell receptor beta chains below, sequenced in a study of blood T cells in healthy people across ages. Primed by a sample-barcoded 5' primer and a J-beta primer mix, a second PCR proceeded for roughly 6 to 12 cycles. TCRdb reprocessed the 5' RACE reads with MiXCR, giving one entry per CDR3 protein. The sample carries fewer than 750,000 distinct CDR3 sequences, under 55% recorded once. Sequencing was done on a sample of blood. All receptors come from an elderly man in good health.

The rearrangement links TRBV9 to TRBJ2-7; 7 nucleotides line up with TRBD2. The CDR3 runs 15 residues. Germline CDR1 and CDR2: SGDLS and YYNGEE. The V gene end was trimmed by 4 bases and the J gene end by 5 bases; junction bases not matched to a gene: 12. The CDR3 DNA is TGTGCCAGCAGCCCCTCGGCGGGAGCGTCCAACGAGCAGTACTTC. It is translated as CASSPSAGASNEQYF.

This clonotype has a handful of counts. V gene TRBV20-1 combines with J gene TRBJ1-1, with TRBD1 identical over 7 bases. CDR1 is DFQATT, CDR2 SNEGSKA, per germline (reference sequence). V lost 3 bases, J lost 1 base, and 8 bases stayed unmatched. The CDR3 runs 15 residues. CDR3 sequence (DNA): TGCAGTGCTAGCAGGGGGAGCCCGACGAACACTGAAGCTTTCTTT. The encoded protein is CSASRGSPTNTEAFF.